The 27 T cell receptor beta chains in this list originate from one sample, sequenced in a study of Graves' ophthalmopathy and Graves' hyperthyroidism. Amplification targeted the TCR beta CDR3 regions, with RNA transcripts as the source material. HTBI primers primed a first-round RT-PCR, and a second-round multiplex PCR followed. In TCRdb, the multiplex PCR reads were re-called with MiXCR into one record per CDR3 protein. Of roughly 160,000 distinct CDR3 sequences listed, 37% are singletons. Sequenced sample: peripheral blood. The receptors stem from a middle-aged woman with Graves' ophthalmopathy.

In this sample, this clonotype turned up a few times. The rearrangement links TRBV6-1 to TRBJ1-5, with 7 bases fitting TRBD1. There are 14 residues in the CDR3. J was trimmed by 6 bases and V by 6 bases; bases with no gene match: 8. The V gene's germline CDR1 is MNHNS and CDR2 SASEGT. Here the CDR3 DNA reads TGTGCCAGCAGGGCCGGGACAGCGGCTCAGCCCCAGCATTTT. This gives the protein CASRAGTAAQPQHF.

The chain is built from TRBV12-3 or TRBV12-4 and TRBJ1-1; 9 bases line up with TRBD1. CDR3 length: 15 amino acids. Trimming at V came to 2 bases and at J to 0 bases, leaving 1 base not matched to a gene. DNA of the CDR3: TGTGCCAGCAGTTTAAACAGGGGGCTGAACACTGAAGCTTTCTTT. It yields the protein CASSLNRGLNTEAFF.

This clonotype was found a few times. This sequence joins TRBV11-2 and TRBJ1-2; D possibly corresponds to TRBD1 (5 bases). The V end lost 8 bases, the J end lost 5 bases, and 18 bases lay between the germline ends. The CDR3 consists of 14 residues. Germline V lookup: CDR1 SGHAT, CDR2 FQNNGV. This CDR3 reads CASGPPRDEYGYTF. The CDR3 bases are TGTGCCAGCGGTCCACCCAGGGACGAGTATGGCTACACCTTC.

This rearrangement joins TRBV12-3 or TRBV12-4 to TRBJ1-1, with D unresolved. The ends were cut back, 2 bases at V and 6 bases at J, with 7 bases in the middle. The CDR3 covers 12 residues. The CDR3 spells CASSLSAAEAFF. CDR3 DNA: TGTGCCAGCAGTTTATCTGCTGCTGAAGCTTTCTTT.

This clonotype showed up many times. The CDR3 spells CSARAGGQETQYF. In nucleotides, the CDR3 is TGCAGTGCTAGAGCGGGGGGCCAAGAGACCCAGTACTTC. The chain employs TRBV20-1 and TRBJ2-5; 7 nucleotides align to TRBD2. Trimming took 1 base from V and 1 from J; bases not matched to a gene: 0. CDR3 length equals 13 residues. Germline V lookup: CDR1 DFQATT, CDR2 SNEGSKA (reference sequence).

This clonotype appeared many times. The chain recombines TRBV27 with TRBJ2-5; D is perhaps TRBD2 (6 bases). V was trimmed by 2 bases and J by 4 bases, leaving 14 bases between them. CDR1 and CDR2 (germline): MNHEY, SMNVEV (reference sequence). This CDR3 spans 15 amino acids. This CDR3 reads CASSLKVWGGETQYF. The CDR3 DNA follows: TGTGCCAGCAGTTTAAAAGTGTGGGGAGGAGAGACCCAGTACTTC.

The chain combines TRBV6-2 or TRBV6-3 with TRBJ2-7; TRBD1 agrees at 7 bases. J was trimmed by 5 bases and V by 5 bases; bases with no gene match: 12. The CDR3 has 15 residues. Germline lookup yields CDR1 MNHEY and CDR2 SVGEGT. The CDR3 sequence: CASSDPGQKIHEQYF. The DNA of the CDR3 is TGTGCCAGCAGTGACCCGGGACAGAAAATCCACGAGCAGTACTTC.

This clonotype was found a few times. The V and J genes are TRBV12-3 or TRBV12-4 and TRBJ1-5, with unresolved D. The CDR3 runs 15 residues. V shed 4 bases and J shed 0 bases, with 10 bases lying between them. Here the CDR3 DNA reads TGTGCCAGCAGTTCGAACAGTTTTAGCAATCAGCCCCAGCATTTT. Protein product: CASSSNSFSNQPQHF.

V usage is TRBV6-5 and J usage is TRBJ2-7; D gene uncertain. The ends were cut back, 4 bases at V and 7 bases at J, with 14 bases in the middle. Germline-derived CDR1 and CDR2 are MNHEY and SVGAGI. The CDR3 contains 13 residues. The CDR3 reads CASSLGPPDEQYF. The CDR3 coding sequence is TGTGCCAGCAGTTTAGGACCGCCTGATGAGCAGTACTTC.

This clonotype appeared many times. The V gene is TRBV27, the J gene TRBJ2-5; possibly TRBD2 for D (7 bases). The V end lost 7 bases, the J end lost 1 base, and 19 bases lay between the germline ends. CDR1 and CDR2 (germline): MNHEY, SMNVEV (reference sequence). The CDR3 contains 16 residues. The DNA of the CDR3 is TGTGCCAGCACCCATCCCTGGGGGGGCAGCCAAGAGACCCAGTACTTC. Residues: CASTHPWGGSQETQYF.

The chain uses TRBV12-3 or TRBV12-4 and TRBJ1-1; D may be TRBD1 (6 bases). The CDR3 contains 13 residues. Trimming took off 5 bases at V and 8 bases at J, with 15 bases between the two ends. CDR3 coding DNA: TGTGCCAGCAGTGGTCGTCACCAGGGGGAAGCTTTCTTT. Protein: CASSGRHQGEAFF.

V usage is TRBV6-1 and J usage is TRBJ1-2; 9 bases are a match to TRBD1. V shed 9 bases, J shed 5 bases, and the junction held 4 bases outside the gene matches. The length of the CDR3 is 12 residues. From germline, CDR1 is MNHNS and CDR2 SASEGT. The CDR3 coding sequence is TGTGCCAGTCTTGGACAGGGGTATGGCTACACCTTC. It encodes CASLGQGYGYTF.

The V gene is TRBV6-2 or TRBV6-3, the J gene TRBJ2-7; 16 nucleotides match TRBD2. J lost 2 bases, V lost 4 bases, and 2 bases had no gene match. CDR1 and CDR2 (germline): MNHEY, SVGEGT. The CDR3 has 16 residues. CDR3 nucleotides: TGTGCCAGCAGTTCCGGGACTAGCGGGAGGGCCTACGAGCAGTACTTC. Its protein product is CASSSGTSGRAYEQYF.

There are many counts of this clonotype. The CDR3 DNA reads as TGCGCCAGCAGCTTCTCGCCGGGACTAGCTTCTTACGAGCAGTACTTC. Protein product: CASSFSPGLASYEQYF. This chain joins TRBV5-1 and TRBJ2-7; 9 nucleotides align to TRBD2. This CDR3 comprises 16 residues. Trimming cost V 2 bases and J 4 bases; bases outside gene matches: 10. Per the germline V gene, CDR1 is SGHRS and CDR2 is YFSETQ.

This clonotype was seen only a few times. The chain recombines TRBV7-3 with TRBJ1-1, with D tentatively TRBD1 (6 bases). The germline gives CDR1 SGHTA, CDR2 FQGTGA. The V and J ends lost 1 base and 5 bases respectively, with 14 bases between them. The CDR3 runs to 15 residues. The CDR3 nucleotides read TGTGCCAGCAGCTTAAATCCAGGACAGAATACTGAAGCTTTCTTT. This gives the protein CASSLNPGQNTEAFF.

The chain links TRBV28 to TRBJ2-5; 9 positions match TRBD1. Trimming took 4 bases from V and 2 from J; bases not matched to a gene: 14. Germline-derived CDR1 and CDR2 are MDHEN and SYDVKM. This CDR3 spans 18 amino acids. CDR3: CASSSTGTGLHEQETQYF. For the CDR3, the DNA is TGTGCCAGCAGTTCAACCGGGACAGGGCTTCATGAGCAAGAGACCCAGTACTTC.

At least ten counts were recorded for this clonotype. V gene TRBV10-3 combines with J gene TRBJ2-7; TRBD1 matches at 11 bases. J gave up 6 bases and V 6 bases, and 1 base lay outside the gene matches. The length of the CDR3 is 12 residues. CDR1 is ENHRY, CDR2 SYGVKD, per germline. Written as DNA, the CDR3 is TGTGCCATCAGGGGGACAGGGGGCGAGCAGTACTTC. It translates to CAIRGTGGEQYF.

On this clonotype itself: The junction departs from the called germline gene at one end, perhaps through a read error. This CDR3 is CASRNLASPSDEQYF. CDR3 DNA sequence: TGTGCCAGCAGGAATCTAGCGTCACCCTCCGACGAGCAGTACTTC. The chain employs TRBV12-3 or TRBV12-4 and TRBJ2-7, with TRBD2 as a possible D gene (6 bases). This CDR3 comprises 15 residues.

This clonotype was seen many times. The chain carries TRBV28 and TRBJ2-7; D possibly corresponds to TRBD1 (6 bases). CDR3 length: 12 amino acids. The V end was cut by 6 bases, the J end by 3 bases, with 9 bases between. Germline V gene data show CDR1 as MDHEN and CDR2 as SYDVKM. CDR3 sequence reads: CASRTGNYEQYF. The CDR3 region has the DNA TGTGCCAGCAGAACAGGGAACTACGAGCAGTACTTC.

This clonotype was found many times. This chain uses TRBV20-1 with TRBJ2-5; 9 bases agree with TRBD2. From germline, CDR1 is DFQATT and CDR2 SNEGSKA (reference sequence). CDR3 length: 17 residues. Trimming removed 3 bases from V and 0 bases from J; junction bases left unmatched: 11. The CDR3 here is CSASPLEGLANQETQYF. The CDR3, as DNA: TGCAGTGCTAGTCCATTAGAAGGACTAGCGAACCAAGAGACCCAGTACTTC.

The genes are TRBV2 and TRBJ2-5; TRBD2 aligns across 7 bases. Trimming cost V 11 bases and J 3 bases; bases outside gene matches: 6. There are 12 residues in the CDR3. Per the germline V gene, CDR1 is SNHLY and CDR2 is FYNNEI. In nucleotides, the CDR3 is TGTGCCGCGCGGGAGCTTGAAGAGACCCAGTACTTC. Amino acids: CAARELEETQYF. Using reference TRBV2 and TRBJ2-5 for the parts outside the CDR3, the full variable domain is EPEVTQTPSHQVTQMGQEVILRCVPISNHLYFYWYRQILGQKVEFLVSFYNNEISEKSEIFDDQFSVERPDGSNFTLKIRSTKLEDSAMYFCAARELEETQYFGPGTRLLVL.

The table lists this clonotype with a count of one. The chain uses TRBV12-3 or TRBV12-4 and TRBJ2-4; 10 bases match TRBD1. V lost 6 bases to trimming and J lost 4 bases; unmatched junction nucleotides: 6. The CDR3 is 15 amino acids. In nucleotides, the CDR3 is TGTGCCAGCAGCCCTCGGACAGGGGGAAAAAACATTCAGTACTTC. Its protein product is CASSPRTGGKNIQYF.

V gene TRBV20-1 combines with J gene TRBJ1-2; 11 bases align to TRBD1. V lost 3 bases and J lost 3; bases outside the gene matches: 12. Per germline, CDR1 DFQATT and CDR2 SNEGSKA (reference sequence). The CDR3 spans 17 residues. The CDR3 DNA reads as TGCAGTGCTAGCGCGCCGTTTCCGGGACAGGGGGACTATGGCTACACCTTC. It is translated as CSASAPFPGQGDYGYTF.

This clonotype was seen ten or more times. The genes are TRBV5-1 and TRBJ2-7, with a weak D call TRBD1 (5 bases). CDR3 size: 16 residues. Germline CDR1 and CDR2: SGHRS and YFSETQ. Trimming cost V 0 bases and J 2 bases, with 15 bases left between them. The CDR3 spells CASSLAPGNRAYEQYF. CDR3 coding DNA: TGCGCCAGCAGCTTGGCCCCAGGGAATCGCGCCTACGAGCAGTACTTC.

CDR3 residues: CASSFGGTGELFF. The CDR3 DNA reads as TGTGCCAGCAGTTTTGGTGGGACCGGGGAGCTGTTTTTT. The genes are TRBV6-2 or TRBV6-3 and TRBJ2-2; no clear D gene. This CDR3 spans 13 amino acids. Germline CDR1 and CDR2: MNHEY and SVGEGT. Trimming cost V 4 bases and J 5 bases, with 8 bases left between them.

This clonotype was counted at least ten times. V gene TRBV6-1 combines with J gene TRBJ1-2; D unclear. Germline V gene sequence: CDR1 MNHNS, CDR2 SASEGT. This CDR3 comprises 13 residues. Trimming left V 2 bases short and J 7 bases short, with 11 bases between. The CDR3 spells CASSEYSFSGYTF. The CDR3 nucleotides are TGTGCCAGCAGTGAATACAGTTTCAGTGGCTACACCTTC.

This clonotype was picked up many times. V and J are TRBV25-1 and TRBJ1-2, with D perhaps matching TRBD1 (5 bases). This CDR3 is built from 14 residues. Germline-derived CDR1 and CDR2 are MGHDK and SYGVNS. Trimming cost V 4 bases and J 7 bases, with 16 bases left between them. As DNA, the CDR3 is TGTGCCAGCAGTGCGGAGGGGATTTGGGTTGGCTACACCTTC. Residues: CASSAEGIWVGYTF.